A selection of T cell receptor beta chains follows, all from one sample in a study of T cells after yellow fever vaccination. A single record per CDR3 protein comes from TCRdb applying MiXCR to the 5' RACE reads. The repertoire holds 70,000 to 80,000 distinct CDR3 sequences, around 7.9% seen once, with approximately 29% in the top ten. The input for sequencing was CD8+ T cells sorted from PBMCs, taken approximately 11 days after the first yellow fever vaccination. The receptors originated from a man between 18 and 29 years old who received the YFV17D yellow fever vaccine. CDR3s include the opening cysteine and the closing phenylalanine or tryptophan. The D gene is left open where the match is weak. Rows give clone size only sometimes, using once, few, many, or a class for an expanded clone.

j_call d_call v_call clone_size cdr3_nt cdr3_aa
TRBJ2-5 . TRBV7-6 once TGTGCCAGCAGCTTAGAGTACAGTCCCCAAGAGACCCAGTACTTC CASSLEYSPQETQYF
TRBJ2-1 . TRBV27 many TGTGCCAGCAGTTTATCGGCTCGGAATGAGCAGTTCTTC CASSLSARNEQFF
TRBJ2-2 TRBD2 TRBV12-3/TRBV12-4 . TGTGCCAGTACGAAGAATGGACTAGCGGGGGTTACAAACACCGGGGAGCTGTTTTTT CASTKNGLAGVTNTGELFF
TRBJ1-1 TRBD1 TRBV4-3 many TGCGCCAGCAGCCAAGCGATTTATTCAGGGGGCACGAACACTGAAGCTTTCTTT CASSQAIYSGGTNTEAFF
TRBJ2-1 TRBD2 TRBV6-2/TRBV6-3 . TGTGCCAGCAGTTACTCCGAGCGGGGGGCCTACAATGAGCAGTTCTTC CASSYSERGAYNEQFF
TRBJ2-3 . TRBV7-6 few TGTGCCAGCAGCTTAGCGAGGCGGGGACCCCCCCCAGATACGCAGTATTTT CASSLARRGPPPDTQYF
TRBJ2-4 . TRBV6-2/TRBV6-3 many TGTGCCACCCTAGGGGAGGCCAAAAACATTCAGTACTTC CATLGEAKNIQYF
TRBJ2-5 TRBD2 TRBV11-2 few TGTGCCAGCAGCCGGCGGACTAGCGGGACGGACCCCGAAGGAGAGACCCAGTACTTC CASSRRTSGTDPEGETQYF
TRBJ2-1 TRBD2 TRBV4-2 many TGTGCCAGCAGCGTAGATCTGGGCGGGGGGGCAAATGAGCAGTTCTTC CASSVDLGGGANEQFF
TRBJ1-1 TRBD1 TRBV19 few TGTGCCAGTAGTTCGACAGGGTTGGGGACTGAAGCTTTCTTT CASSSTGLGTEAFF
TRBJ1-4 . TRBV19 many TGTGCCAGTAGTATTGGGACAACTAATGAAAAACTGTTTTTT CASSIGTTNEKLFF
TRBJ2-1 . TRBV29-1 many TGCAGCGTTGATGGGGGTTTTCTTGATGAGCAGTTCTTC CSVDGGFLDEQFF
TRBJ2-2 TRBD1 TRBV27 many TGTGCCAGCAGTGCTCCCCTACAGGGGGACACCGGGGAGCTGTTTTTT CASSAPLQGDTGELFF
TRBJ1-5 . TRBV19 few TGTGCCAGTAGTATAGTTCAGGGTAGCAATCAGCCCCAGCATTTT CASSIVQGSNQPQHF
TRBJ2-2 . TRBV5-1 many TGCGCCAGCAGCTTGACGGGGACTCCTGGGTTGACCGGGGAGCTGTTTTTT CASSLTGTPGLTGELFF
TRBJ2-3 . TRBV28 many TGTGCCAGCAAGGCAGATACGCAGTATTTT CASKADTQYF
TRBJ1-1 . TRBV12-3/TRBV12-4 few TGTGCCAGCAGCGAAAACTCTTATGAAGCTTTCTTT CASSENSYEAFF
TRBJ2-1 . TRBV15 many TGTGCCACCAGCAGAGACCAGGGGAGTCTGACCTACAATGAGCAGTTCTTC CATSRDQGSLTYNEQFF
TRBJ2-1 . TRBV7-8 many TGTGCCAGCAGCTTAGGGATTACGGGGTTTCGAGCGTTCTTC CASSLGITGFRAFF
TRBJ1-5 . TRBV27 many TGTGCCAGCAGTGGGACCCGACAGGTCGCTTGGCCCCAGCATTTT CASSGTRQVAWPQHF
TRBJ2-3 TRBD2 TRBV12-3/TRBV12-4 many TGTGCCAGCAGCCCACTAGCGGGGGGTCCCACAGATACGCAGTATTTT CASSPLAGGPTDTQYF
TRBJ1-2 . TRBV9 many TGTGCCAGCAGCGGGAGTCGGCAGGACGAACCGTATGGCTACACCTTC CASSGSRQDEPYGYTF
TRBJ2-7 . TRBV20-1 many TGCAGTGCGAAGGGCGCGGCGGGCCCCTACGAGCAGTACTTC CSAKGAAGPYEQYF
TRBJ2-7 . TRBV15 many TGTGCCACCAGCAGAAGGGTGGGGGCTTACGAGCAGTACTTC CATSRRVGAYEQYF
TRBJ2-5 TRBD2 TRBV6-1 few TGTGCCAGCAGTGAAGGCCCCGGGAGAGCGGGGGCACAAGAGACCCAGTACTTC CASSEGPGRAGAQETQYF
TRBJ2-1 TRBD2 TRBV15 . TGTGCCACCAGCCCCGGACTAGCGGGGGGCCCCTACAATGAGCAGTTCTTC CATSPGLAGGPYNEQFF
TRBJ2-1 TRBD2 TRBV6-4 many TGTGCCAGCAGTGACTCAAGCGGGGGCTCGGGTGAGCAGTTCTTC CASSDSSGGSGEQFF
TRBJ1-1 . TRBV7-8 many TGTGCCAGCAGCTTAAACAGGGCGGTTGAAGCTTTCTTT CASSLNRAVEAFF
TRBJ2-1 . TRBV6-2/TRBV6-3 many TGTGCCAGCAGTTATTCGGGGTGGGATGAGCAGTTCTTC CASSYSGWDEQFF
TRBJ2-5 . TRBV4-3 . TGCGCCAGCAGCCAAGGCCAGTCGGGGCAAGAGACCCAGTACTTC CASSQGQSGQETQYF
TRBJ2-3 . TRBV12-5 few TGTGCTAGTGGTTTGGTCCCTTCACAGGATACGCAGTATTTT CASGLVPSQDTQYF
TRBJ2-3 . TRBV11-2 few TGTGCCAGCAGCTTAGGGGAGCTACCTAGAGGAGATACGCAGTATTTT CASSLGELPRGDTQYF
TRBJ2-7 . TRBV2 many TGTGCCAGCACCCGACAGGACTCCTACGAGCAGTACTTC CASTRQDSYEQYF
TRBJ1-2 . TRBV5-5 . TGTGCCAGCAGCTTAGCCACGTCGGGGGGGGACCATTGGTATGGCTACACCTTC CASSLATSGGDHWYGYTF
TRBJ2-1 . TRBV4-3 many TGCGCCAGCAGCCAAGATTGGCGGCGGTCGTCCTACAATGAGCAGTTCTTC CASSQDWRRSSYNEQFF
TRBJ2-5 . TRBV5-6 . TGTGCCAGCAGCTTGTTGGGAGGAGGAGGTGAGACCCAGTACTTC CASSLLGGGGETQYF
TRBJ1-5 . TRBV6-5 many TGTGCCAGCAGTTACGGGGCAGGGGAAGATCAGCCCCAGCATTTT CASSYGAGEDQPQHF
TRBJ2-3 TRBD1 TRBV4-3 . TGCGCCAGCAGCGATGCCGGGACAGGGTATGTCACAGATACGCAGTATTTT CASSDAGTGYVTDTQYF
TRBJ2-3 . TRBV27 many TGTGCCAGCAGTCCCCTCGAACAGGGCCCCACAGATACGCAGTATTTT CASSPLEQGPTDTQYF
TRBJ2-2 . TRBV6-2/TRBV6-3 few TGTGCCAGCGTCCCGGTAAAGGGCCCTACTTACACCGGGGAGCTGTTTTTT CASVPVKGPTYTGELFF
TRBJ1-6 . TRBV4-3 . TGCGCCAGCAGCCCTAGCAGCTATAATTCACCCCTCCACTTT CASSPSSYNSPLHF